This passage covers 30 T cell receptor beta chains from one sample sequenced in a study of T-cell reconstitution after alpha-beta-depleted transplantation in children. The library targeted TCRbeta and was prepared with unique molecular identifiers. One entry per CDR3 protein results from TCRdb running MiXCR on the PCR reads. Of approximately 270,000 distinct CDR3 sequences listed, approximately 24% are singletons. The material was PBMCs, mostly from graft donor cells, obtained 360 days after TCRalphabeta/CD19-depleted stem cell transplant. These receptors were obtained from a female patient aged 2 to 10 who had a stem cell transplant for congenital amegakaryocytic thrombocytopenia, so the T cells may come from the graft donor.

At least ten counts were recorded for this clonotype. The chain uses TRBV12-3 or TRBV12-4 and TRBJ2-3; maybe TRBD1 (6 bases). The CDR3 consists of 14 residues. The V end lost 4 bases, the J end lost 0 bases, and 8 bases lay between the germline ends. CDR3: CASSYGQSTDTQYF. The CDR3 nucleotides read TGTGCCAGCAGTTATGGACAGAGCACAGATACGCAGTATTTT.

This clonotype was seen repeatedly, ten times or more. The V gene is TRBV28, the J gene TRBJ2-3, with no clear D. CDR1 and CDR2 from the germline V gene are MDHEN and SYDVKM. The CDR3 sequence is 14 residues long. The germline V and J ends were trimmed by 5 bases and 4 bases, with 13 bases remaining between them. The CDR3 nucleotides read TGTGCCAGCAGTCCCCCCGGAGTTTCAGATACGCAGTATTTT. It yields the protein CASSPPGVSDTQYF.

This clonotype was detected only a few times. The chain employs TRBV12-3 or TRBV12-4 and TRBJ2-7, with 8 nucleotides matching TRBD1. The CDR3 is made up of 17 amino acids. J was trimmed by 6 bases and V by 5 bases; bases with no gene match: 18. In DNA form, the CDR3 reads TGTGCCAGCAGTCCCAGTCAATGGACAGGGCAGTCTGGCGAGCAGTACTTC. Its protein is CASSPSQWTGQSGEQYF.

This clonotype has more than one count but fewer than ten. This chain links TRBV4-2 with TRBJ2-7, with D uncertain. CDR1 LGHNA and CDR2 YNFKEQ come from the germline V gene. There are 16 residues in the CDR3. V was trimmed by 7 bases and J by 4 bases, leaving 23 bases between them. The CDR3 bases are TGTGCCAGCACCCCCGGTCGGTCCGAACCTAATTACGAGCAGTACTTC. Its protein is CASTPGRSEPNYEQYF.

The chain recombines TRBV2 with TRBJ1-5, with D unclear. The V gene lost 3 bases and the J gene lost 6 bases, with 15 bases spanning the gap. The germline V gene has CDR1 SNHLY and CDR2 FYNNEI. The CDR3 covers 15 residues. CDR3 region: CASSDDHFSSQPQHF. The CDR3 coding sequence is TGTGCCAGCAGTGATGACCACTTCTCATCTCAGCCCCAGCATTTT.

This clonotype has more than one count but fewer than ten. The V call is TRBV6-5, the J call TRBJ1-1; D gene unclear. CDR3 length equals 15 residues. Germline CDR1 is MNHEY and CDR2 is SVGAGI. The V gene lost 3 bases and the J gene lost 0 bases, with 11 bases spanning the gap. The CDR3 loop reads CASSYGQYMNTEAFF. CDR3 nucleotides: TGTGCCAGCAGTTATGGGCAGTACATGAACACTGAAGCTTTCTTT.

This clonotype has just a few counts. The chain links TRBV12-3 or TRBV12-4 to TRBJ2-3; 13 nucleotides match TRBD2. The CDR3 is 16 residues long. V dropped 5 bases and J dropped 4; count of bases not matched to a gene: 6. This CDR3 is CASSPPGLAGSDTQYF. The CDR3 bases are TGTGCCAGCAGTCCCCCGGGACTAGCGGGATCAGATACGCAGTATTTT.

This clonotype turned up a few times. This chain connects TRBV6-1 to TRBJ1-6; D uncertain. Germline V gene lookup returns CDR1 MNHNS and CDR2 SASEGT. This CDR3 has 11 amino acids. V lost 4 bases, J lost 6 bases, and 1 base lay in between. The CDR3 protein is CASSGNSPLHF. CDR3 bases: TGTGCCAGCAGTGGTAATTCACCCCTCCACTTT.

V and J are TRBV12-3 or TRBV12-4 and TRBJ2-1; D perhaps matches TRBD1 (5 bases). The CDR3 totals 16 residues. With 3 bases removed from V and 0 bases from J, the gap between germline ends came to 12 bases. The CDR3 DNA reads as TGTGCCAGCAGTTTTTCGGACATTCGCTCCTACAATGAGCAGTTCTTC. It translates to CASSFSDIRSYNEQFF.

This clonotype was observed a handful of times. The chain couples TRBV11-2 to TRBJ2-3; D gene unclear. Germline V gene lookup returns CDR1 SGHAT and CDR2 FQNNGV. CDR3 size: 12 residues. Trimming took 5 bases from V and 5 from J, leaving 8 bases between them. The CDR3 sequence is CASSRWGDTQYF. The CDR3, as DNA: TGTGCCAGCAGCCGTTGGGGAGATACGCAGTATTTT.

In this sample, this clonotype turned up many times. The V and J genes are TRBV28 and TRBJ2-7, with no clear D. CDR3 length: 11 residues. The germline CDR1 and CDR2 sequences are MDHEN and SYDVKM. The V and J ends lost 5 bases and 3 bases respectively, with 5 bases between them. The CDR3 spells CASSSYYEQYF. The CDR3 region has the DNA TGTGCCAGCAGTAGTTACTACGAGCAGTACTTC.

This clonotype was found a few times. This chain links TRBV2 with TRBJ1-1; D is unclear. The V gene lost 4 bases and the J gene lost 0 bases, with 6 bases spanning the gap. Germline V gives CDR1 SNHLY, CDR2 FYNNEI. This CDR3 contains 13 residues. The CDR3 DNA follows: TGTGCCAGCAGTGGTCTTCTGAACACTGAAGCTTTCTTT. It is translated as CASSGLLNTEAFF.

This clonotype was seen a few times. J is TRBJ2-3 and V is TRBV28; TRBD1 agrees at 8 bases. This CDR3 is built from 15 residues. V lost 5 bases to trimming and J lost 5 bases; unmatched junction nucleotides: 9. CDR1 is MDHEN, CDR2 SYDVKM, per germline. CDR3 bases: TGTGCCAGCAGTACCCCAGGGGGCGTTGGAGATACGCAGTATTTT. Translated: CASSTPGGVGDTQYF.

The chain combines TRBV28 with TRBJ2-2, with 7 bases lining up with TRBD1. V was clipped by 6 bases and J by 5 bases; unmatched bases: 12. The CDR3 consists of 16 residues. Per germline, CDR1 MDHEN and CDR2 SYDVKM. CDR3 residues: CASSPRGPQRTGELFF. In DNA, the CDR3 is TGTGCCAGCAGCCCAAGGGGGCCTCAGAGGACCGGGGAGCTGTTTTTT.

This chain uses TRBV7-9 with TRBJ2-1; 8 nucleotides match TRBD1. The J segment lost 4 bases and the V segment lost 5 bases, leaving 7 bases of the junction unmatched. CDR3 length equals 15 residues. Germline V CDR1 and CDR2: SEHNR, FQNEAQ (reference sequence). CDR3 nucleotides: TGTGCCAGCAGCCACACAGGGGGATTTTACAATGAGCAGTTCTTC. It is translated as CASSHTGGFYNEQFF.

CDR3: CSVRLAGGPGGRETQYF. CDR3 nucleotide sequence: TGCAGCGTTCGACTAGCGGGAGGGCCGGGCGGGAGAGAGACCCAGTACTTC. The chain carries TRBV29-1 and TRBJ2-5; 14 bases map to TRBD2. Germline values: CDR1 SQVTM, CDR2 ANQGSEA. This CDR3 is 17 amino acids long. Germline trimming cut 5 bases from V and 4 bases from J; bases unmatched to any gene: 12.

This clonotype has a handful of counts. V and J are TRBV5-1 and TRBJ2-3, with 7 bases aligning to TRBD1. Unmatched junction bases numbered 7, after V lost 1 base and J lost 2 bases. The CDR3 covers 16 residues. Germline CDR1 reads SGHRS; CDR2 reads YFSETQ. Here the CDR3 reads CASSLSPTGNTDTQYF. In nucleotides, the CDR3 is TGCGCCAGCAGCTTGTCCCCGACAGGGAACACAGATACGCAGTATTTT.

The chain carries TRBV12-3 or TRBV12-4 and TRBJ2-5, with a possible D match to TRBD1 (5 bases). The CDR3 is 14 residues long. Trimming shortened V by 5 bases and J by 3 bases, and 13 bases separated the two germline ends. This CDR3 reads CASSADSRKETQYF. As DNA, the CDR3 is TGTGCCAGCAGTGCCGACAGCCGGAAAGAGACCCAGTACTTC.

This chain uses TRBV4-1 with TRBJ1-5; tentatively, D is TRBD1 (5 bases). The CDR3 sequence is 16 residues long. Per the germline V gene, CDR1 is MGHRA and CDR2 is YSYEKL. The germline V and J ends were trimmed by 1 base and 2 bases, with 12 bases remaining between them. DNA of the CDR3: TGCGCCAGCAGCCAAGTAGCCAGGGAGCGCAATCAGCCCCAGCATTTT. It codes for CASSQVARERNQPQHF.

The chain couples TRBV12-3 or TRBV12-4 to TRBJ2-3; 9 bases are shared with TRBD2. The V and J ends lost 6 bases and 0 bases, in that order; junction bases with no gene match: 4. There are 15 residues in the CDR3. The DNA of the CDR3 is TGTGCCAGCAGGGAAAGCGGGGGGAGCACAGATACGCAGTATTTT. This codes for CASRESGGSTDTQYF.

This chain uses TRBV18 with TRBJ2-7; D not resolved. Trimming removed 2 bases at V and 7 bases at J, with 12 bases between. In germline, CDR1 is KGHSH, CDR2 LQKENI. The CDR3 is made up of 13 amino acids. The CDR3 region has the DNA TGTGCCAGCTCACCATTGGCTGGCCGAGAGCAGTACTTC. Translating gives CASSPLAGREQYF.

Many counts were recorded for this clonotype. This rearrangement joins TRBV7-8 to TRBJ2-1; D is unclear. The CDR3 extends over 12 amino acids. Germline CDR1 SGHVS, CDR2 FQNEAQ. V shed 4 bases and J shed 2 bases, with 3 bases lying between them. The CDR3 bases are TGTGCCAGCAGCTCGGCCTACAATGAGCAGTTCTTC. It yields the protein CASSSAYNEQFF. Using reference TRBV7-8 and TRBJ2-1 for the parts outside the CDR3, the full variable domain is GAGVSQSPRYKVAKRGQDVALRCDPISGHVSLFWYQQALGQGPEFLTYFQNEAQLDKSGLPSDRFFAERPEGSVSTLKIQRTQQEDSAVYLCASSSAYNEQFFGPGTRLTVL.

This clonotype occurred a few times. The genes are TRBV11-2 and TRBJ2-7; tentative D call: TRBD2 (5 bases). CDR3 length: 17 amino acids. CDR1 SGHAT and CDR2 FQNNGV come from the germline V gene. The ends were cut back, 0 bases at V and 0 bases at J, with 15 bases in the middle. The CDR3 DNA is TGTGCCAGCAGCTTAGAGGCGGGTTGGTCTACCTCCTACGAGCAGTACTTC. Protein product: CASSLEAGWSTSYEQYF.

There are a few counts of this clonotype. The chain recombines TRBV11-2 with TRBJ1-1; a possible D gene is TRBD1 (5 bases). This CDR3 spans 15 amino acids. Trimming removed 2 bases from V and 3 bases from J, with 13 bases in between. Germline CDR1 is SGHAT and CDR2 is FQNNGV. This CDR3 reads CASSLRAGWDTEAFF. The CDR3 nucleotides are TGTGCCAGCAGCTTAAGGGCAGGGTGGGACACTGAAGCTTTCTTT.

CDR3 in amino acids: CASSPTGFGANVLTF. The DNA for the CDR3 is TGTGCCAGCAGCCCAACAGGGTTTGGGGCCAACGTCCTGACTTTC. The chain joins TRBV14 to TRBJ2-6, with a possible D match to TRBD1 (6 bases). The ends were cut back, 4 bases at V and 3 bases at J, with 10 bases in the middle. There are 15 residues in the CDR3. Germline CDR1 SGHDN, CDR2 FVKESK.

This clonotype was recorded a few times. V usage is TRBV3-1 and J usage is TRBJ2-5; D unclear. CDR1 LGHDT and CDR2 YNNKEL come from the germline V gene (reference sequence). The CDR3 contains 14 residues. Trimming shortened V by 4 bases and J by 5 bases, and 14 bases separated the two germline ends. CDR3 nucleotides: TGTGCCAGCAGCCGCAGGCACGGTAGCGAGACCCAGTACTTC. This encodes CASSRRHGSETQYF.

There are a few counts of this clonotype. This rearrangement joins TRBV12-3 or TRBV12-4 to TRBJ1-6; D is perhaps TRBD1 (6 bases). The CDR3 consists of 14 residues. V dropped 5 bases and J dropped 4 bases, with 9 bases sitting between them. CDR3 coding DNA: TGTGCCAGCAGTCGTGGACAGTATAATTCACCCCTCCACTTT. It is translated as CASSRGQYNSPLHF.

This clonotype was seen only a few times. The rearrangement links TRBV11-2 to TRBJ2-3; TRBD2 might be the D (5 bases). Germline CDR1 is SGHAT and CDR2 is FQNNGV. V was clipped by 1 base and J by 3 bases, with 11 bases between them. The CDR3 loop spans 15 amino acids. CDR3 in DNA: TGTGCCAGCAGCTTAGGTCTGTGGGAGACAGATACGCAGTATTTT. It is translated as CASSLGLWETDTQYF.

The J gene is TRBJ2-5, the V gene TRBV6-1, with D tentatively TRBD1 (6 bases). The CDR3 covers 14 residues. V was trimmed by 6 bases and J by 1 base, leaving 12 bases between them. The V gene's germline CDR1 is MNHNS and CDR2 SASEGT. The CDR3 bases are TGTGCCAGCAGAGAGACAGGACCCCAAGAGACCCAGTACTTC. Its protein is CASRETGPQETQYF.

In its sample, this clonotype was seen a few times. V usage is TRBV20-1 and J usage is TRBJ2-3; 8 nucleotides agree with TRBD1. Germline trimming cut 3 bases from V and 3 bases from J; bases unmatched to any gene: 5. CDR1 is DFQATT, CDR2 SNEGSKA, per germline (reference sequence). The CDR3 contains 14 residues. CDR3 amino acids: CSASIGDRTDTQYF. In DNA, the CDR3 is TGCAGTGCTAGTATAGGGGACAGGACAGATACGCAGTATTTT.